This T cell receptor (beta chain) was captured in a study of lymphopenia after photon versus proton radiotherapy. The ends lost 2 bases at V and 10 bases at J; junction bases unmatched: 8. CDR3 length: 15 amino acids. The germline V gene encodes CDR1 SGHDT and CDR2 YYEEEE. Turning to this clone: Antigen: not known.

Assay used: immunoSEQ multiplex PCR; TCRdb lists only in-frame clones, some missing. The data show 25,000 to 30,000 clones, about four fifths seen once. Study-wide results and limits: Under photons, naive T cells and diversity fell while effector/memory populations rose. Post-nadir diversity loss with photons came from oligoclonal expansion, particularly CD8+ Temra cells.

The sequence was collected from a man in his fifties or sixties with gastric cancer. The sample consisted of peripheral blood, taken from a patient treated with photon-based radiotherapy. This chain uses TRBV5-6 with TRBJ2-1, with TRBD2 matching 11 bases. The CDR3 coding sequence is TGTGCCAGCAGCTTAGGTCTAGCGGGGGGTGAGGAGCAGTTCTTC. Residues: CASSLGLAGGEEQFF. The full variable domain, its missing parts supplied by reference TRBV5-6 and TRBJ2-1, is DAGVTQSPTHLIKTRGQQVTLRCSPKSGHDTVSWYQQALGQGPQFIFQYYEEEERQRGNFPDRFSGHQFPNYSSELNVNALLLGDSALYLCASSLGLAGGEEQFFGPGTRLTVL.